This T cell receptor beta chain appears in the sequencing data of a study of blood T cell repertoires in COVID-19. In the original workflow: Amplification of reference gene primers was used by the study to estimate nucleated cell counts. Here immunoSEQ multiplex PCR was the method, and the copy in TCRdb shows in-frame clones only, minus some. V, J and clone size derive from that table, while D and trimming were established from the DNA sequence. The table lists 150,000 to 200,000 clones, approximately 90% of them singletons. Trimming shortened V by 4 bases and J by 1 base, and 11 bases separated the two germline ends. CDR1 MNHEY and CDR2 SMNVEV come from the germline V gene (reference sequence). The CDR3 extends over 15 amino acids.

The chain uses TRBV27 and TRBJ1-5, with D unclear. This clonotype was sampled from a human donor in a cohort sampled during active COVID-19. Material for sequencing was peripheral blood. Written as DNA, the CDR3 is TGTGCCAGCAGTTCTGGGCCCCTAAGCAATCAGCCCCAGCATTTT. Its protein product is CASSSGPLSNQPQHF.